This T cell receptor (beta chain) was recorded in a study of PD-1 blockade in classical Hodgkin lymphoma. Concerning this clone itself: Its antigen is as yet unknown.

Sequencing was performed with immunoSEQ multiplex PCR; in TCRdb, only in-frame clones are kept and a portion is missing. The table records about 17,000 clones, more than 70% of them present only once. Study-wide findings and caveats: It was CD4+ TCR diversity, not CD8+, that rose significantly by C4D1.

After autologous stem cell transplantation all patients relapsed, and prior brentuximab vedotin exposure differed between cohorts. CDR1 and CDR2 from the germline V gene are GTSNPN and SVGIG (reference sequence). The CDR3 is 15 residues long. V trimming: 0 bases; J trimming: 3 bases; junction bases outside the gene matches: 3. This receptor was taken from a human donor with classical Hodgkin lymphoma. The sample here was peripheral blood mononuclear cells (PBMCs), taken at baseline. The chain combines TRBV30 with TRBJ1-4; 8 bases agree with TRBD1. The CDR3 sequence: CAWSVQGAANEKLFF. The CDR3 coding sequence is TGTGCCTGGAGTGTCCAGGGGGCGGCTAATGAAAAACTGTTTTTT.